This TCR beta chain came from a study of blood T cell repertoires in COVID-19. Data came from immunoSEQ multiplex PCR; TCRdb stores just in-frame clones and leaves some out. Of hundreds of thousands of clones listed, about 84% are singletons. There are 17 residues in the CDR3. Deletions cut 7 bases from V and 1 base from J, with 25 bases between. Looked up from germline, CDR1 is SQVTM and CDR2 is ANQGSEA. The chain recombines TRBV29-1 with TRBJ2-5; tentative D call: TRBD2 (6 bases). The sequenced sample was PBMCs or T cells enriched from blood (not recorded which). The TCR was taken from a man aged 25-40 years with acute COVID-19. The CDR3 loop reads CSGAWRGAEYLQETQYF. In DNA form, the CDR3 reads TGCAGCGGCGCATGGCGCGGGGCGGAATACCTCCAAGAGACCCAGTACTTC.